The text below deals with one TCR beta chain. In TCRdb, the RT-PCR reads were re-called with MiXCR into one record per CDR3 protein. Among approximately 90,000 distinct CDR3 sequences, 4% to 5% were seen once, and the ten largest hold less than 3%. The data belong to a study of patients and donors after allogeneic stem cell transplantation. The CDR3 loop spans 16 amino acids. Germline V gene data show CDR1 as LGHDT and CDR2 as YNNKEL (reference sequence). Trimming took off 1 base at V and 4 bases at J, with 17 bases between the two ends. This chain joins TRBV3-1 and TRBJ2-7; either TRBD1 or TRBD2 may supply D (6 bases each). This receptor was identified in a human donor who was either an allogeneic HSCT recipient or a stem cell or donor lymphocyte infusion donor (not recorded which). It is not recorded whose cells these are; they may come from a transplant donor. Sequencing used blood, either unsorted or a sorted T cell fraction (not recorded which). The CDR3 here is CASSQGRGGGYYEQYF. The CDR3 nucleotides read TGTGCCAGCAGCCAAGGAAGAGGAGGGGGGTATTACGAGCAGTACTTC.